The T cell receptor beta chain described here comes from a study of blood T cell repertoires in COVID-19. The wider study: Collection of acute and convalescent COVID-19 samples took place in the United States, Italy and Spain. PBMCs, B-cell-depleted T cells, or T cells were the source of the cDNA or gDNA that made up the material.

Per the study methods: Estimation of nucleated cell counts relied on the amplification of reference gene primers. The method was immunoSEQ multiplex PCR; TCRdb's version includes in-frame clones alone and lacks a portion of them. For V, J and clone size, that table is used; D and trimming come from the DNA. Of over 95,000 clones listed, 75% to 90% were seen once; the top ten hold around 8%. V dropped 8 bases and J dropped 1 base, with 11 bases sitting between them. Germline V gene lookup returns CDR1 SGHTA and CDR2 FQGNSA. The CDR3 is 13 amino acids. The J gene is TRBJ1-1, the V gene TRBV7-2; D is ambiguous. The sequence came from a woman aged 40 to 55 with acute or convalescent COVID-19. The sequenced sample was peripheral blood. CDR3 nucleotides: TGTGCCAGCCGTTGGGAGGGGAACACTGAAGCTTTCTTT. It specifies CASRWEGNTEAFF.